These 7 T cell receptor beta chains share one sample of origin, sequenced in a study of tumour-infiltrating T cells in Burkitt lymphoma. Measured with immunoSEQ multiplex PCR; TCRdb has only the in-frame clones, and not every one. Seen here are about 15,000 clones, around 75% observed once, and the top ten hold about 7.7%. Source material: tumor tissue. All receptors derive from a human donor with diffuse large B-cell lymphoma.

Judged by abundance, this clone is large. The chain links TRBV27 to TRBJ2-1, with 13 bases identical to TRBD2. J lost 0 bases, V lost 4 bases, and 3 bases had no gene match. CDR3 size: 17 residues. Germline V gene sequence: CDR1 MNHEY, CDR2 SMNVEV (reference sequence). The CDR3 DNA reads TGTGCCAGCAGTTCCTGGACTAGCGGGAGCTCCTACAATGAGCAGTTCTTC. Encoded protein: CASSSWTSGSSYNEQFF.

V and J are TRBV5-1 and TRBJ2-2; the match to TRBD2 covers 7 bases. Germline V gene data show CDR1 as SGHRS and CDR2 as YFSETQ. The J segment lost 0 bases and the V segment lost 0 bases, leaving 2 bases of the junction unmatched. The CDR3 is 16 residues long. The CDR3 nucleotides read TGCGCCAGCAGCTTGGGGGGGGGAACGAACACCGGGGAGCTGTTTTTT. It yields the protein CASSLGGGTNTGELFF.

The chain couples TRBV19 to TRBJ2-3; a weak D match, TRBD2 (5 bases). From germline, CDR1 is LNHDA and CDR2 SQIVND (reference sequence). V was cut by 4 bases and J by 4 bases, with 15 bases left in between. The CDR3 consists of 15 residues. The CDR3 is CASSKLTEDPDTQYF. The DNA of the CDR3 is TGTGCCAGTAGTAAGCTAACGGAGGATCCAGATACGCAGTATTTT.

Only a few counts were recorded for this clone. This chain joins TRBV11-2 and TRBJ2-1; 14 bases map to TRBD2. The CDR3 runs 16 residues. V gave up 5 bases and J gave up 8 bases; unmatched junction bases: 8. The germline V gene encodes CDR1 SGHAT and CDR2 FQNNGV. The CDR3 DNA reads TGTGCCAGCAGCCAGTCGGGACTAGCGGGAGTCGATGAGCAGTTCTTC. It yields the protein CASSQSGLAGVDEQFF.

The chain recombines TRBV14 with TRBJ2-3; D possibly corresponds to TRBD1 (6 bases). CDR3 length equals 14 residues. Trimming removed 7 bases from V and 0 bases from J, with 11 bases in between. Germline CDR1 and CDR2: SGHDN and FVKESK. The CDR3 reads CASNDDRSTDTQYF. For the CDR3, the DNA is TGTGCCAGCAACGACGACAGGAGCACAGATACGCAGTATTTT.

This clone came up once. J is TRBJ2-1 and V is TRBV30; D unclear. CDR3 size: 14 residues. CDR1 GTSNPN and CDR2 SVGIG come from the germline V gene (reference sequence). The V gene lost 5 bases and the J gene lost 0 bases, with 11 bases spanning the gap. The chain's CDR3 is CAWQRLVSYNEQFF. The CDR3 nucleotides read TGTGCCTGGCAAAGACTTGTCTCCTACAATGAGCAGTTCTTC.

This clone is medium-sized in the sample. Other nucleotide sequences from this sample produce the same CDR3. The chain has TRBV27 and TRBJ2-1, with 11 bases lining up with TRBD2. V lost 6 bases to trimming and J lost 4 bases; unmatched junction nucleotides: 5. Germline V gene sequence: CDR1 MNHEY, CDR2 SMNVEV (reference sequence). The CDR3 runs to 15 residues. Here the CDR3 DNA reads TGTGCCAGCAGCCTGAGACTAGCGGGGTACAATGAGCAGTTCTTC. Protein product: CASSLRLAGYNEQFF.